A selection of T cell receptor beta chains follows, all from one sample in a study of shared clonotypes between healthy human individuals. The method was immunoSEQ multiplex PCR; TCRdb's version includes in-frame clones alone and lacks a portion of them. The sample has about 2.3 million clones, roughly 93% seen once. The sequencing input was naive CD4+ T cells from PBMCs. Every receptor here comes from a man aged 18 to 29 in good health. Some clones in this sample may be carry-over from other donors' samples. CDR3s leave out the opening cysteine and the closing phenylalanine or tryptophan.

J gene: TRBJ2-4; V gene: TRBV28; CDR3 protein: ASSFRGSKNIQY
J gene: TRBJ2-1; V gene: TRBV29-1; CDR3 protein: SAVAGAGGNEQF
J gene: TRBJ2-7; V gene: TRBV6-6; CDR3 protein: ASRGQGVSEQY
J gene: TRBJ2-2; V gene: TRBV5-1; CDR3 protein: ASSAGTPAGELF
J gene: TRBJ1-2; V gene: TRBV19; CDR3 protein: ASSNRQIYGYT
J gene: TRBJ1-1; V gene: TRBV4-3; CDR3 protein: ASSQQGLGTAAF
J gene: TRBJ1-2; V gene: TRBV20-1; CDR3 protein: SARAEDGYT
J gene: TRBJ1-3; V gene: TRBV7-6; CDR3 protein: ASSLGRGGNTIY
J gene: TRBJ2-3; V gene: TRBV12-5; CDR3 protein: ASGPGQGRVDTQY
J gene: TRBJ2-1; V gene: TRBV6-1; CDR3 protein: ASSVTSNNEQF
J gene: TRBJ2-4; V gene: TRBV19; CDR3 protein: ASSIFNIQY
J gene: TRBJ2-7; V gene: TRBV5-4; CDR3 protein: ASRIAGGPYEQY
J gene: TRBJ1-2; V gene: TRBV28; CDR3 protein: ASSRTPRGPYGYT
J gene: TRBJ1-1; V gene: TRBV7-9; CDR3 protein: ASSLITGGTEAF
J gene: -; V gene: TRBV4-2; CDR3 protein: ASSPTGLAGGYEQY
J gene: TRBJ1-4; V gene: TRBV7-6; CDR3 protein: ASSPYSRFPSGANEKLF
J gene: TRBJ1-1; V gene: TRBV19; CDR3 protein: ASSIGVRVNTEAF
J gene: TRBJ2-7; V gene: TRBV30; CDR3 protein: AWSVDGRPPYEQY
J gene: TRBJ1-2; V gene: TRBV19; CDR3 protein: ASSIDGTGLRGYT
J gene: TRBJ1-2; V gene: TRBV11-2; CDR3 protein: ASSLGTFDYGYT